Listed below are T cell receptor beta chains from one sample, sequenced in a study of shared clonotypes between healthy human individuals. Only in-frame clones appear in the TCRdb table, and some are missing; sequencing was by immunoSEQ multiplex PCR. The sample lists around 2.1 million clones, more than 85% occurring once. Sequenced: naive CD8+ T cells from PBMCs. These receptors all come from a young man in good health. Some clones in this sample may be carry-over from other donors' samples. Each CDR3 is given with its conserved first and last residue. A D gene is named only where the DNA matches it firmly. Not every row has a clone size; where given, it reads once, few, many or a size class.

j_call clone_size d_call v_call cdr3_aa cdr3_nt
TRBJ2-7 NA TRBD1 TRBV7-9 CASSLWTGHHEQYF TGTGCCAGCAGCCTATGGACAGGGCACCACGAGCAGTACTTC
TRBJ2-7 NA TRBD1 TRBV7-9 CASSPGTGEGAYEQYF TGTGCCAGCAGCCCAGGGACAGGGGAAGGGGCCTACGAGCAGTACTTC
TRBJ1-5 NA NA TRBV6-5 CASSQYGGSNQPQHF TGTGCCAGCAGCCAGTACGGGGGTAGCAATCAGCCCCAGCATTTT
TRBJ2-7 NA NA TRBV14 CASSQVGGFYEQYF TGTGCCAGCAGCCAAGTCGGGGGCTTCTACGAGCAGTACTTC
TRBJ1-4 NA TRBD1 TRBV7-9 CASSLEARQGTNEKLFF TGTGCCAGCAGCTTAGAGGCTAGACAGGGGACTAATGAAAAACTGTTTTTT
TRBJ2-7 NA TRBD1 TRBV5-5 CASSPRDRVHEQYF TGTGCCAGCAGCCCCAGGGACAGGGTCCACGAGCAGTACTTC
TRBJ2-7 NA TRBD2 TRBV6-1 CASRASGYEQYF TGTGCCAGCAGGGCTAGCGGATACGAGCAGTACTTC
TRBJ2-7 NA NA TRBV9 CASSVQTGPNYEQYF TGTGCCAGCAGCGTACAAACCGGGCCAAACTACGAGCAGTACTTC
TRBJ1-1 NA NA TRBV7-9 CASSPPRGDTEAFF TGTGCCAGCAGCCCCCCAAGGGGTGACACTGAAGCTTTCTTT
TRBJ2-7 NA TRBD1 TRBV9 CASSSQDRGHEQYF TGTGCCAGCAGCTCACAGGACAGGGGCCACGAGCAGTACTTC
TRBJ1-3 NA NA TRBV19 CASSIDSRSFGNTIYF TGTGCCAGTAGTATCGACAGTCGGTCGTTTGGAAACACCATATATTTT
TRBJ1-4 NA NA TRBV29-1 CSVLTVGRTNEKLFF TGCAGCGTGTTGACGGTTGGGCGAACTAATGAAAAACTGTTTTTT
TRBJ2-1 NA NA TRBV19 CASSISPLAYNEQFF TGTGCCAGTAGTATCAGTCCCCTTGCCTACAATGAGCAGTTCTTC
TRBJ2-7 NA NA TRBV6-6 CASSAHVGAWEQYF TGTGCCAGCTCCGCGCACGTTGGTGCCTGGGAGCAGTACTTC
TRBJ2-3 NA TRBD1 TRBV9 CASSAPGTELSDTQYF TGTGCCAGCAGCGCCCCCGGGACAGAGTTATCAGATACGCAGTATTTT
TRBJ1-5 once NA TRBV11-2 CASSLGRNQPQHF TGTGCCAGCAGCTTAGGACGGAATCAGCCCCAGCATTTT
TRBJ1-5 NA NA TRBV7-9 CASSLEGAYQPQHF TGTGCCAGCAGCTTAGAAGGAGCATATCAGCCCCAGCATTTT
TRBJ1-1 NA NA TRBV7-8 CASSLATGLLRTEAFF TGTGCCAGCAGCTTAGCAACGGGCCTATTGAGGACTGAAGCTTTCTTT
TRBJ2-1 NA TRBD2 TRBV7-2 CASRDGLAVYNEQFF TGTGCCAGCAGGGACGGACTAGCGGTGTACAATGAGCAGTTCTTC
TRBJ2-3 once NA TRBV7-9 CASSGRDTQHADTQYF TGTGCCAGCAGCGGACGGGACACTCAGCACGCAGATACGCAGTATTTT
TRBJ2-1 NA TRBD2 TRBV5-1 CASSLESGSYNEQFF TGCGCCAGCAGCTTGGAAAGCGGGAGCTACAATGAGCAGTTCTTC
TRBJ1-1 NA NA TRBV4-1 CASSQWGGTEAFF TGCGCCAGCAGCCAGTGGGGGGGGACTGAAGCTTTCTTT
TRBJ2-7 NA NA TRBV6-5 CASSVGPRGYEQYF TGTGCCAGCAGTGTAGGGCCGAGGGGTTACGAGCAGTACTTC
TRBJ2-7 NA NA TRBV4-2 CASSQVVGVRREQYF TGTGCCAGCAGCCAAGTTGTGGGAGTCCGTCGCGAGCAGTACTTC
TRBJ2-1 NA NA TRBV27 CASSRLRGWNEQFF TGTGCCAGCAGTCGTCTCAGGGGCTGGAATGAGCAGTTCTTC
TRBJ2-7 once NA TRBV15 CATSLQRVRAYEQYF TGTGCCACCAGCTTACAAAGGGTTCGTGCCTACGAGCAGTACTTC
TRBJ1-5 NA NA TRBV19 CASSIWGASNQPQHF TGTGCCAGTAGTATATGGGGGGCGAGCAATCAGCCCCAGCATTTT
TRBJ1-2 NA NA TRBV5-5 CASSLQGSGYGYTF TGTGCCAGCAGCTTACAGGGTAGCGGCTATGGCTACACCTTC
TRBJ1-1 NA NA TRBV11-2 CASSSETVGDTEAFF TGTGCCAGCAGCTCTGAAACAGTCGGGGACACTGAAGCTTTCTTT
TRBJ2-7 NA NA TRBV27 CASIQLLNRGYEQYF TGTGCCAGCATCCAACTACTTAACCGGGGATACGAGCAGTACTTC
TRBJ2-7 NA NA TRBV9 CASSVGPGSYEQYF TGTGCCAGCAGCGTTGGCCCCGGGAGCTACGAGCAGTACTTC
TRBJ1-3 NA TRBD1 TRBV9 CASSVGQGAGNTIYF TGTGCCAGCAGCGTAGGTCAGGGGGCTGGAAACACCATATATTTT
TRBJ2-6 NA NA TRBV5-1 CASSLVQADGANVLTF TGCGCCAGCAGCTTGGTCCAGGCCGATGGGGCCAACGTCCTGACTTTC
TRBJ2-1 NA TRBD1 TRBV7-9 CASSSQGASYNEQFF TGTGCCAGCAGCTCTCAGGGGGCTAGCTACAATGAGCAGTTCTTC
TRBJ1-4 NA NA TRBV15 CATSRGTGQLNEKLFF TGTGCCACCAGCCGGGGGACCGGACAGCTTAATGAAAAACTGTTTTTT
TRBJ1-2 NA NA TRBV12-5 CASGLPGGEGGYTF TGTGCTAGTGGTTTACCTGGGGGGGAGGGTGGCTACACCTTC
TRBJ1-1 once NA TRBV19 CASSSSDREAFF TGTGCCAGTTCCAGTTCGGACCGCGAAGCTTTCTTT
TRBJ1-2 NA NA TRBV19 CASSMLFVTAATANYGYTF TGTGCCAGTAGTATGCTTTTTGTGACAGCGGCTACCGCTAACTATGGCTACACCTTC
TRBJ2-7 NA NA TRBV19 CASSIGVWGRISYEQYF TGTGCCAGTAGTATAGGAGTGTGGGGCAGGATATCCTACGAGCAGTACTTC
TRBJ2-5 NA NA TRBV6-1 CASSVAATRETQYF TGTGCCAGCAGTGTAGCCGCCACCCGGGAGACCCAGTACTTC
TRBJ2-7 NA NA TRBV27 CATYQGGEQYF TGTGCCACCTATCAGGGGGGCGAGCAGTACTTC
TRBJ2-7 once TRBD1 TRBV29-1 CSVGKDRGREQYF TGCAGCGTTGGCAAGGACAGGGGTCGTGAGCAGTACTTC